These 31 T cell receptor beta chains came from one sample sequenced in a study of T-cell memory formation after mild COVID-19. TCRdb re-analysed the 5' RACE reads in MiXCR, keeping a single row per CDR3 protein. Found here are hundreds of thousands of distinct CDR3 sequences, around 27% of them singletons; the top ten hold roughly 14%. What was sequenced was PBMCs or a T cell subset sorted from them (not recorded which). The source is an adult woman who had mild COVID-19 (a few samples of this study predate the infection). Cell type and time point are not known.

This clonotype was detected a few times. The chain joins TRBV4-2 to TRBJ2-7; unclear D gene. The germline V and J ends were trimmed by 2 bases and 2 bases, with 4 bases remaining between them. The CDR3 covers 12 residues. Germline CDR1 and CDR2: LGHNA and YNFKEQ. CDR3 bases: TGTGCCAGCAGCCAACCACCCTACGAGCAGTACTTC. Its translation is CASSQPPYEQYF.

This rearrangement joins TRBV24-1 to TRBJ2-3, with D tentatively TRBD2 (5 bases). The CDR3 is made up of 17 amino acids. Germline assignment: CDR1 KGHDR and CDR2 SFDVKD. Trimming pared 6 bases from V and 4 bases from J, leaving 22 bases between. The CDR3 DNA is TGTGCCACCAGTCCCCCCCCTACTAGTTTCACCGCAGATACGCAGTATTTT. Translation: CATSPPPTSFTADTQYF.

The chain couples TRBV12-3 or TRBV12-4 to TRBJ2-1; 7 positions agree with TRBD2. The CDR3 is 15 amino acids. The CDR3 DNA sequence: TGTTCAGTGGCTAGCGGAACACACTCCTACAATGAGCAGTTCTTC. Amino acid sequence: CSVASGTHSYNEQFF.

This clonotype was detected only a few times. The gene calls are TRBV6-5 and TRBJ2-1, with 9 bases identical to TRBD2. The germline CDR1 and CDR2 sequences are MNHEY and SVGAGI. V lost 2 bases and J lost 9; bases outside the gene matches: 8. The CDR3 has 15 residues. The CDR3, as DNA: TGTGCCAGCAGTTACCGAGTTAGCGGGAGCCTTGAGCAGTTCTTC. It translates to CASSYRVSGSLEQFF.

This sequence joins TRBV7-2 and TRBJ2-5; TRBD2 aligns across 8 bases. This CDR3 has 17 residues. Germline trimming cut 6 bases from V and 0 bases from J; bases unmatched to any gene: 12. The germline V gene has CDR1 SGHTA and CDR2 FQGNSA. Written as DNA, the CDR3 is TGTGCCAGCAGACCGGGAGGGCAGGGGACTAACCAAGAGACCCAGTACTTC. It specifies CASRPGGQGTNQETQYF.

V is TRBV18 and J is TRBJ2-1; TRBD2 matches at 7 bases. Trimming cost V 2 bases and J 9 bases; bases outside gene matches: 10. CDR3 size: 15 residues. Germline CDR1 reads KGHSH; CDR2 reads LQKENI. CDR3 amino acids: CASSPKTRGGGEQFF. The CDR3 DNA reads TGTGCCAGCTCACCAAAGACTAGGGGCGGGGGTGAGCAGTTCTTC.

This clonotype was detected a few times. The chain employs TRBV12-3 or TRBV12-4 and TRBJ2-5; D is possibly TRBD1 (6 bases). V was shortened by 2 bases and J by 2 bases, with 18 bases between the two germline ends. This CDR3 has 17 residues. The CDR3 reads CASSLSRRDTEQETQYF. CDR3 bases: TGTGCCAGCAGTTTAAGTCGACGGGACACAGAGCAAGAGACCCAGTACTTC.

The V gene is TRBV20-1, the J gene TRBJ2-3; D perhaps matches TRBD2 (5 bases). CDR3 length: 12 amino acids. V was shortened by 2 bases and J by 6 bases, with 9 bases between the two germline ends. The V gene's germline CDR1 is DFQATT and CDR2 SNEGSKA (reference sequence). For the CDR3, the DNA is TGCAGTGCTAGACGGGGAAGGGATACGCAGTATTTT. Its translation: CSARRGRDTQYF.

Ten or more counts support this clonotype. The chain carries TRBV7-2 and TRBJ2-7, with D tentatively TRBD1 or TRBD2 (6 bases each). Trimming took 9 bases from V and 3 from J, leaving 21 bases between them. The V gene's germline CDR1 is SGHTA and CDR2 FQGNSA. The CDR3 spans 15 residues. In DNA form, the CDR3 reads TGTGCCAGGCCACCGGGGGCCTTCCGAGACTACGAGCAGTACTTC. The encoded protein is CARPPGAFRDYEQYF.

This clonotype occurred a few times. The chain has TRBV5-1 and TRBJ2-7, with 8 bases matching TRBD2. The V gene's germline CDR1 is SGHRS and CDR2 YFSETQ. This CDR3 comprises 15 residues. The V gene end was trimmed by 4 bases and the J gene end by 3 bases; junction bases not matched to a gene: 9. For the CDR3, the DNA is TGCGCCAGCAGCCTCTCGACTAGCGAGGTCTACGAGCAGTACTTC. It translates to CASSLSTSEVYEQYF.

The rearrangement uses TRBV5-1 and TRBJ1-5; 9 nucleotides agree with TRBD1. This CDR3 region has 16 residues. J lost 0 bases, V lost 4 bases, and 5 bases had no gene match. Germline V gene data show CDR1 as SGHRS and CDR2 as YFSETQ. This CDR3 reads CASSETGGDSNQPQHF. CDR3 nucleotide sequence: TGCGCCAGCAGCGAAACAGGGGGCGATAGCAATCAGCCCCAGCATTTT.

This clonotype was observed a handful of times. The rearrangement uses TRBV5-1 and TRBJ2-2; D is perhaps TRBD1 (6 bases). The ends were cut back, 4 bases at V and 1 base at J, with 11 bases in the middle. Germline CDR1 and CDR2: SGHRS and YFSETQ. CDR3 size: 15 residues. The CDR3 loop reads CASSTTGMNTGELFF. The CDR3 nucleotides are TGCGCCAGCAGCACTACAGGGATGAACACCGGGGAGCTGTTTTTT.

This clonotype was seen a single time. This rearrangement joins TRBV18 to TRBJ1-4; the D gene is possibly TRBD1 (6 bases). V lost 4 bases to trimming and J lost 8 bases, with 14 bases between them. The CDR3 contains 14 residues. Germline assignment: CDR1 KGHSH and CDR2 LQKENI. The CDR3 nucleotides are TGTGCCAGCTCACAGCAGGGGAGGACCGAAAAACTGTTTTTT. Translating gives CASSQQGRTEKLFF.

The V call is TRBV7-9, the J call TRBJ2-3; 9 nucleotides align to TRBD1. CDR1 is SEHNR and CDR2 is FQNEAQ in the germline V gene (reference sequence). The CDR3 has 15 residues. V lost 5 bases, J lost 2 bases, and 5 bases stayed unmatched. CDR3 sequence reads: CASSLRQGVTDTQYF. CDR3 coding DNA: TGTGCCAGCAGCCTCAGACAGGGGGTCACAGATACGCAGTATTTT.

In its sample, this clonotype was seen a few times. This chain's CDR3 is CASSGGTNDYNEQFF. The DNA for the CDR3 is TGCGCCAGCAGCGGCGGGACTAACGACTACAATGAGCAGTTCTTC. The J gene is TRBJ2-1, the V gene TRBV5-1, with 7 bases aligning to TRBD2. After removal of 4 bases from V and 3 bases from J, the junction contained 7 bases not matched to a gene. From germline, CDR1 is SGHRS and CDR2 YFSETQ. The CDR3 covers 15 residues.

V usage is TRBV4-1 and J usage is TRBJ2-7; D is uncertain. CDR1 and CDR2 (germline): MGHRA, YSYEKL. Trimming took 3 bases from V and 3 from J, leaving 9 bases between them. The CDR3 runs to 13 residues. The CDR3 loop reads CASSHSTDYEQYF. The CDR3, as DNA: TGCGCCAGCAGCCACTCGACGGACTACGAGCAGTACTTC.

CDR3 region: CSVEDPVSEQYF. The CDR3 DNA reads TGCAGCGTTGAAGATCCGGTCTCCGAGCAGTACTTC. The V call is TRBV29-1, the J call TRBJ2-7, with D unresolved. V dropped 0 bases and J dropped 6 bases, with 9 bases sitting between them. CDR3 length: 12 residues. Germline V lookup: CDR1 SQVTM, CDR2 ANQGSEA.

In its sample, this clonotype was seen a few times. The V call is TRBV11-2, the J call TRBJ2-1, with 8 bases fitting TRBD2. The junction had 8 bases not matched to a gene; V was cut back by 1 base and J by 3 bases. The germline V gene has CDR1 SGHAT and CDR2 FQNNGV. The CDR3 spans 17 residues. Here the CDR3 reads CASSLVRAGVGYNEQFF. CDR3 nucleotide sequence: TGTGCCAGCAGCTTAGTTAGAGCGGGGGTGGGCTACAATGAGCAGTTCTTC.

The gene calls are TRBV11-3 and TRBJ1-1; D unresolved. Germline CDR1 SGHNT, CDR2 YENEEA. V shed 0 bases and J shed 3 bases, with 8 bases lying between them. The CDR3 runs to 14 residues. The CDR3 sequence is CASSLDGEHTEAFF. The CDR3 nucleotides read TGTGCCAGCAGCTTAGATGGAGAACACACTGAAGCTTTCTTT.

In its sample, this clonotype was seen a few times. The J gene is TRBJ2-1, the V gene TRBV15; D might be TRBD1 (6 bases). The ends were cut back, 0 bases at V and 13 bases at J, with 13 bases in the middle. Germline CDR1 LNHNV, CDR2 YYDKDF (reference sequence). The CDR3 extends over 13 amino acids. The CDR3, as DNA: TGTGCCACCAGCAGAGATCAGGGGTCTCCACAGTTCTTC. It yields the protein CATSRDQGSPQFF.

The CDR3 nucleotides read TGCAGTGCTAGAGCCGGGACAGGGCACTCACCCCTCCACTTT. Its protein is CSARAGTGHSPLHF. The rearrangement joins TRBV20-1 to TRBJ1-6, with 9 bases aligning to TRBD1. Trimming removed 1 base from V and 10 bases from J; junction bases left unmatched: 5. This CDR3 is built from 14 residues. Germline-derived CDR1 and CDR2 are DFQATT and SNEGSKA (reference sequence).

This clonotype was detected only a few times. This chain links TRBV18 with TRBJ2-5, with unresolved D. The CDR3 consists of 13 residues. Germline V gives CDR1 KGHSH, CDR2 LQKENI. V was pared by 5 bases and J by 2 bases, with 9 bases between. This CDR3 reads CASSAVGQETQYF. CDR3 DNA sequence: TGTGCCAGCTCAGCCGTAGGGCAAGAGACCCAGTACTTC.

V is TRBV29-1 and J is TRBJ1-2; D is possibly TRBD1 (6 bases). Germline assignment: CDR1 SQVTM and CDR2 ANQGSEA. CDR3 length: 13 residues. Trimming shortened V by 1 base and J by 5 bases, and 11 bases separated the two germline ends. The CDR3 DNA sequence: TGCAGCGTTGAAGGGGGGCTTAGTTATGGCTACACCTTC. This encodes CSVEGGLSYGYTF.

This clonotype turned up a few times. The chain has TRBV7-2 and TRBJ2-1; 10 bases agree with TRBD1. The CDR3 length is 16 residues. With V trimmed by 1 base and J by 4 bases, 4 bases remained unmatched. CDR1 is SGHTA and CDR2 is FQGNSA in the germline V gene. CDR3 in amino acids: CASSLGTGGMYNEQFF. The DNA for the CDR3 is TGTGCCAGCAGCTTAGGGACAGGGGGTATGTACAATGAGCAGTTCTTC.

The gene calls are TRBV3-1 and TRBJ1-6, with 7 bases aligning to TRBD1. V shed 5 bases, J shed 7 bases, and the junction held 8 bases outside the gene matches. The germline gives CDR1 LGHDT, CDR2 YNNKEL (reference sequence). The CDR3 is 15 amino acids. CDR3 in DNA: TGTGCCAGCAGCTTCGCCGGGACAGCAAATTCACCCCTCCACTTT. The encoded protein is CASSFAGTANSPLHF.

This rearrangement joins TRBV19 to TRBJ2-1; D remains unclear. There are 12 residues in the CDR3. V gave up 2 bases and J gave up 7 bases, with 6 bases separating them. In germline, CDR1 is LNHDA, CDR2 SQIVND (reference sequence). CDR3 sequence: CASSIFGNEQFF. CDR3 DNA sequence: TGTGCCAGTAGTATATTTGGGAATGAGCAGTTCTTC.

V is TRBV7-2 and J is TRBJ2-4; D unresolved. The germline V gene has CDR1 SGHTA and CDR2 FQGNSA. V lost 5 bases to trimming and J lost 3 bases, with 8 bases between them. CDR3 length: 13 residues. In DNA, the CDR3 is TGTGCCAGCAGCCCATTGGTCAAAAACATTCAGTACTTC. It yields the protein CASSPLVKNIQYF.

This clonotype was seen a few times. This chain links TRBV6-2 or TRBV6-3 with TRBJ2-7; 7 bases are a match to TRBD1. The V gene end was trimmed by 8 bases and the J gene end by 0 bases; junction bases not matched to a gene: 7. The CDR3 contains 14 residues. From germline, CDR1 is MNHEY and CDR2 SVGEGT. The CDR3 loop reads CASGRGSISYEQYF. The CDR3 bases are TGTGCCAGCGGCAGGGGGTCTATCTCCTACGAGCAGTACTTC.

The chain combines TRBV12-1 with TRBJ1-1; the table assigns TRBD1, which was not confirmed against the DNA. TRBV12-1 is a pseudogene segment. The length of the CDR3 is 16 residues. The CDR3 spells CASSPRTQGANTEAFF. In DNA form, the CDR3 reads TGTGCCAGCAGCCCTAGGACCCAGGGGGCGAACACTGAAGCTTTCTTT.

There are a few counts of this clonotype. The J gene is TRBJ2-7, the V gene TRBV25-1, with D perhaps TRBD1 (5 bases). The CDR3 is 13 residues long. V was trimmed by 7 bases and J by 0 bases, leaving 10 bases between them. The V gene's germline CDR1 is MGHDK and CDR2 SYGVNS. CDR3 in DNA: TGTGCCAGCACCGGACATAACTCCTACGAGCAGTACTTC. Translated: CASTGHNSYEQYF.

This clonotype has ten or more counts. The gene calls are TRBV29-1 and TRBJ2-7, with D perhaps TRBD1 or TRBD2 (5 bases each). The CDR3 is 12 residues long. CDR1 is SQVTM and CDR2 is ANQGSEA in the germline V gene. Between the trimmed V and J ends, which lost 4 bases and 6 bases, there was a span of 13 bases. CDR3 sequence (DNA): TGCAGCGTTGGTAATGCCGGGACCGAGCAGTACTTC. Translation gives CSVGNAGTEQYF.